This T cell receptor (beta chain) was documented in a study of blood T cell repertoires in COVID-19. This clone was observed a few times. CDR1 and CDR2 from the germline V gene are SGHRS and YFSETQ. This CDR3 spans 15 amino acids. Trimming took 4 bases from V and 3 from J; bases not matched to a gene: 6. In the original workflow: Reference gene primer amplification gave estimated nucleated cell counts. Profiled with immunoSEQ multiplex PCR; TCRdb holds only in-frame clones, not every one. V, J and clone size are those of that table, while D and trimming were read from the DNA. The sample consists of roughly 170,000 clones, more than 80% of them appearing once.

This chain uses TRBV5-1 with TRBJ2-7, with 11 bases lining up with TRBD2. The sequence derives from a human donor in a cohort sampled during active COVID-19. The sample taken for sequencing was peripheral blood. CDR3: CASSPLAGAVYEQYF. The CDR3 DNA is TGCGCCAGCAGCCCACTAGCGGGGGCGGTCTACGAGCAGTACTTC.